This T cell receptor beta chain was sequenced in a study of T-cell memory formation after mild COVID-19. Whole-study context: Among the donors, TCR clusters were largely specific to each donor.

Study-wide results and limits: There were some responding clones in pre-infection memory, which suggested that cross-reactive memory had joined.

The table lists this clonotype with a few counts. Its antigen is as yet unknown. TCRdb reprocessed the 5' RACE reads with MiXCR, giving one entry per CDR3 protein. The top ten clones hold more than 20% of a sample with approximately 300,000 distinct CDR3 sequences, approximately 15% of them seen once. After removal of 7 bases from V and 0 bases from J, the junction contained 4 bases not matched to a gene. Germline V gene sequence: CDR1 SNHLY, CDR2 FYNNEI. The CDR3 totals 14 residues. This rearrangement joins TRBV2 to TRBJ2-3; 7 bases line up with TRBD2. The source of this sequence is a man between 18 and 35 years old who had mild COVID-19 (a few samples of this study predate the infection). Cell type and time point are not known. The sample consisted of PBMCs or a T cell subset sorted from them (not recorded which). DNA of the CDR3: TGTGCCAGCACCAGCGGGGTTAGCACAGATACGCAGTATTTT. Protein sequence: CASTSGVSTDTQYF.